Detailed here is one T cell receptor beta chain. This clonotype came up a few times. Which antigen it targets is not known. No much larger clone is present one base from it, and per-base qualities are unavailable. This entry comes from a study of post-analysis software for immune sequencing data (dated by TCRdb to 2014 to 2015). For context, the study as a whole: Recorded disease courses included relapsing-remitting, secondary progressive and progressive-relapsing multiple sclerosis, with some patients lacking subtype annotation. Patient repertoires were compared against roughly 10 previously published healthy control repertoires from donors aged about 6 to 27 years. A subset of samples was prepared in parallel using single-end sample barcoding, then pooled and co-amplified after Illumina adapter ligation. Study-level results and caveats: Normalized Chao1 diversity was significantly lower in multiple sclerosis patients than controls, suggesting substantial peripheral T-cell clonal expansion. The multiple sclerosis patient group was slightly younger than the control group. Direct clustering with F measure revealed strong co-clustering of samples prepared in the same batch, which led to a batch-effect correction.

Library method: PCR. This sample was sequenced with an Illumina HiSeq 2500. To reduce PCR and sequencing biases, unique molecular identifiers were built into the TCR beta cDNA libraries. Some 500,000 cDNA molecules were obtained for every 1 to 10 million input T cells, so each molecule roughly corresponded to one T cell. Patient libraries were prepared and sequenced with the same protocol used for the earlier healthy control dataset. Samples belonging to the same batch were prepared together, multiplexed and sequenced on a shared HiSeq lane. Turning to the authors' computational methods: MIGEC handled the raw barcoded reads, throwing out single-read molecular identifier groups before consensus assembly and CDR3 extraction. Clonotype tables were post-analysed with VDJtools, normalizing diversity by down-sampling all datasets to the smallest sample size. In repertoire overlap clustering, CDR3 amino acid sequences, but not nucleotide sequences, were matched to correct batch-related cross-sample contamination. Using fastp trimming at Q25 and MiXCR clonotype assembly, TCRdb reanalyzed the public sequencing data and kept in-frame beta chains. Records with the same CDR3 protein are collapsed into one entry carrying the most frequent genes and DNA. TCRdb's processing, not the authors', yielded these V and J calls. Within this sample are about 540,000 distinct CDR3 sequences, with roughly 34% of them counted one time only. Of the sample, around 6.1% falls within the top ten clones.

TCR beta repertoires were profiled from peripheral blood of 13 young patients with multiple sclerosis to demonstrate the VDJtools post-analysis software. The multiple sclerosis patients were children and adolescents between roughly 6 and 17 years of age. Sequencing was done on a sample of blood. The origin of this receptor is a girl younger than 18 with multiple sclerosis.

Here is the DNA: TGCAGTGCTAGAGAGGCCGGGGCTAATGAAAAACTGTTTTTT. It specifies CSAREAGANEKLFF. The chain joins TRBV20-1 to TRBJ1-4, with no D gene named confidently. The CDR3 starts with the cysteine, ends with the phenylalanine, and has 14 residues. The kept DNA is CDR3 alone, 42 bases in frame from the first base. CDR1 and CDR2, looked up from the germline V gene (reference sequence), are DFQATT and SNEGSKA. The junction shows trimming of 0 bases on V and 3 bases on J, plus 8 bases between the germline ends.